The entry below gives a single T cell receptor (beta chain) sequence along with its context. Per the original data handling: The assay estimated nucleated cells by amplifying reference gene primers. Here immunoSEQ multiplex PCR was the method, and the copy in TCRdb shows in-frame clones only, minus some. The D gene and trimming were derived from the DNA, and the V and J assignments and clone size from that table. Found here are 150,000 or so clones, 82% of them singletons; the top ten hold about 8.4%. The sample belongs to a study of blood T cell repertoires in COVID-19. Study at large: Italy, Spain and the United States were the sources of the convalescent and acute COVID-19 samples. The analysed material was cDNA or gDNA that came from T cells, B-cell-depleted T cells, or PBMCs.

Germline lookup yields CDR1 LNHDA and CDR2 SQIVND (reference sequence). This CDR3 contains 14 residues. V lost 2 bases to trimming and J lost 4 bases, with 9 bases between them. The gene calls are TRBV19 and TRBJ2-1; weak D call: TRBD2 (6 bases). The sequencing sample was made of peripheral blood. The receptor was isolated from a woman aged 70 to 79 with acute or convalescent COVID-19. The CDR3 is CASSITGLYNEQFF. CDR3 nucleotides: TGTGCCAGTAGTATAACGGGACTTTACAATGAGCAGTTCTTC.